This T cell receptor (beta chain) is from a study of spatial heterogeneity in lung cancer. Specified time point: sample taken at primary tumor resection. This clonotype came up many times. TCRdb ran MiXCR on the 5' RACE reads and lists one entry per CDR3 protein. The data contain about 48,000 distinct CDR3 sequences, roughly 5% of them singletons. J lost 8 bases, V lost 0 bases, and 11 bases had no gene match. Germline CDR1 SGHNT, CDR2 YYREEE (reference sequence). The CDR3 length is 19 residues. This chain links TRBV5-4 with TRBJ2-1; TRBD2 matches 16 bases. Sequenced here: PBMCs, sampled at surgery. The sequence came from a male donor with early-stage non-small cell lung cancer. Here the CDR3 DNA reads TGTGCCAGCAGCTTGGCTGGGACTAGCGGGAGGGCCGAGGTCGATGAGCAGTTCTTC. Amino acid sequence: CASSLAGTSGRAEVDEQFF.